The source of this TCR beta chain is a study of blood T cell repertoires in COVID-19 (dated by TCRdb to about 2020). For context, the study as a whole: Samples covering the acute and convalescent phases of COVID-19 were provided by collaborators in the United States, Italy and Spain. The material from the prospective study consisted of cDNA or gDNA derived from T cells, B-cell-depleted T cells, or PBMCs. The dataset comprised deeply sampled blood TCRbeta repertoires from subjects exposed to, actively infected with, or recovered from COVID-19. The repertoires were made available in a free public database intended to serve as a resource for research on the immune response to SARS-CoV-2. Samples were obtained from the ongoing ImmuneRACE study (first 160 participants) and from about 1,300 subjects provided by 6 global collaborators. The sample metadata nearly always contained a de-identified subject ID, COVID-19 status, age in years and sex. Where HLA class I and class II types were available, the types were taken from metadata supplied by the sample provider, not from assay-based typing.

TCRbeta CDR3 regions were amplified from genomic DNA by means of the immunoSEQ Assay, a bias-controlled multiplex PCR. In the paper's pipeline: Nucleated cell counts per sample were estimated from amplification of reference gene primers within the assay. To quantify the absolute abundance of each unique TCRbeta CDR3 rearrangement, sequence reads were collapsed and filtered. For each sample, productive Simpson clonality was calculated as the square root of Simpson's diversity index over productive rearrangements. TCRdb retrieved this table from immuneACCESS and kept in-frame rearrangements only. Not all clones are present; in checked studies, unresolved V genes account for under half, and no reason is known for the remainder. That table supplies the V and J calls and clone size; D and trimming were determined from the DNA. In this sample the table shows 200,000 to 300,000 clones, roughly 91% of which occur a single time. The ten largest clonotypes hold just under 1% of the sample.

Another Seattle source contributed samples from volunteer blood donors who had recovered from COVID-19. The collaborating institutions used their own protocols to collect whole blood in K2EDTA tubes. For TCRbeta analysis, collaborators shipped samples as frozen whole blood, isolated PBMCs, or DNA extracted from either of those sample types. Details on this clone: Its specific antigen is unknown. No base-level quality is on record; no much larger clone is a single base apart.

Broader findings and caveats from the paper: Clinical and demographic metadata were provided uncurated, with the amount varying by source and participant.

Including the terminal cysteine and phenylalanine, the CDR3 comprises 15 residues. Here the CDR3 DNA is all that survives: 45 bases in frame from base 1. According to the germline V gene, CDR1 reads SGDLS and CDR2 reads YYNGEE. V trim: 4 bases; J trim: 5 bases; unmatched bases: 9. The clonotype comes from a woman aged 40 to 50 who had recovered from COVID-19. The sample taken for sequencing was peripheral blood. The rearranged segments are TRBV9 and TRBJ2-4; the junction holds 7 bases that match TRBD1. CDR3 region: CASSPHGQGENIQYF. Here is the DNA: TGTGCCAGCAGCCCCCATGGGCAGGGGGAAAACATTCAGTACTTC.